This T cell receptor beta chain is from a study of blood T cell repertoires in COVID-19. TCRdb's table, derived via immunoSEQ multiplex PCR, lists solely in-frame clones and lacks some. The profile shows fewer than 200,000 clones, approximately 87% of them singletons. The sequence was obtained from a woman between 50 and 59 years old who had recovered from COVID-19. Source material: PBMCs or T cells enriched from blood (not recorded which).

The CDR3 is CASRVVDTQYF. The CDR3 DNA reads as TGTGCCAGCAGAGTAGTAGATACGCAGTATTTT. The chain links TRBV21-1 to TRBJ2-3; the table assigns TRBD2, which was not confirmed against the DNA. TRBV21-1 represents a pseudogene. This CDR3 region has 11 residues.